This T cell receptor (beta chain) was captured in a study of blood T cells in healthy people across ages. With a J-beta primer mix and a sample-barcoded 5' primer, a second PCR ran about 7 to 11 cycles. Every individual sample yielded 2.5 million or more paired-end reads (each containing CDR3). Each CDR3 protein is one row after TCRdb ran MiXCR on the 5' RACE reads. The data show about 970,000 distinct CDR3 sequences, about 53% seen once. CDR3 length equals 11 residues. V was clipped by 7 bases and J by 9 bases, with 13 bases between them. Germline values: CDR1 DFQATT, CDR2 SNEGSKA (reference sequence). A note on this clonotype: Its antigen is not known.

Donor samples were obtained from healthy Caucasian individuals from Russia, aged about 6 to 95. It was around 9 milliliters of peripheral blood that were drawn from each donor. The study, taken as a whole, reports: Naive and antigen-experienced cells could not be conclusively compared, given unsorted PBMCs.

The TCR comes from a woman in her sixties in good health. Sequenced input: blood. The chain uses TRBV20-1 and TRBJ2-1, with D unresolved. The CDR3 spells CSVSHVGEQFF. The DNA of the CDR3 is TGCAGTGTATCCCACGTAGGTGAGCAGTTCTTC.